The 13 T cell receptor beta chains presented below share a single source sample, sequenced in a study of molecular identifiers for immune sequencing clone quantification. TCRdb called the PCR reads again in MiXCR, with one record for every CDR3 protein. Found here are a few hundred thousand distinct CDR3 sequences, about 23% of them singletons; the top ten hold roughly 0.7%. Material: naive CD8+ T cells from blood, with Jurkat cell RNA spiked in. Noted subset: FACS-sorted CD8+CD4-CCR7+CD45RA+ naive T cells. These receptors were collected from a human donor in good health. Some libraries in this study had Jurkat cell RNA spiked in.

Regarding this clonotype: At one end, the junction sequence differs from germline, possibly due to a read error. The CDR3 spells CSANPGQGADTRYF. CDR3 sequence (DNA): TGCAGTGCGAATCCGGGACAGGGGGCAGATACGCGGTACTTT. The chain employs TRBV20-1 and TRBJ2-3, with 12 bases that match TRBD1. The CDR3 is made up of 14 amino acids. Germline CDR1 reads DFQATT; CDR2 reads SNEGSKA (reference sequence).

This clonotype was detected many times. This chain joins TRBV7-8 and TRBJ2-5; no clear D. This CDR3 is 12 amino acids long. V was cut by 2 bases and J by 7 bases, with 8 bases left in between. The germline CDR1 and CDR2 sequences are SGHVS and FQNEAQ. CDR3 residues: CASSLNTWTQYF. Written as DNA, the CDR3 is TGTGCCAGCAGCTTAAATACGTGGACCCAGTACTTC.

Many counts were recorded for this clonotype. The chain recombines TRBV4-3 with TRBJ2-1; D perhaps matches TRBD2 (5 bases). Per germline, CDR1 LGHNA and CDR2 YSLEER. The V and J ends lost 0 bases and 8 bases respectively, with 8 bases between them. The CDR3 spans 13 residues. The chain's CDR3 is CASSQDLAHEQFF. The CDR3 region has the DNA TGCGCCAGCAGCCAAGATCTAGCCCATGAGCAGTTCTTC.

This chain links TRBV13 with TRBJ2-5; D assignment may be TRBD1 or TRBD2 (5 bases each). V was shortened by 5 bases and J by 1 base, with 17 bases between the two germline ends. CDR1 is PRHDT and CDR2 is FYEKMQ in the germline V gene (reference sequence). The CDR3 extends over 16 amino acids. Here the CDR3 DNA reads TGTGCCAGCAGCCATTCGTCGATGGGGGTCCAAGAGACCCAGTACTTC. Protein product: CASSHSSMGVQETQYF.

The rearrangement joins TRBV12-3 or TRBV12-4 to TRBJ2-2, with 7 bases identical to TRBD1. The CDR3 consists of 15 residues. Unmatched junction bases numbered 8, after V lost 6 bases and J lost 4 bases. The CDR3 sequence: CASRAGTASTGELFF. DNA of the CDR3: TGTGCCAGCAGAGCCGGGACAGCAAGCACCGGGGAGCTGTTTTTT.

The V and J genes are TRBV27 and TRBJ2-7, with D uncertain. The CDR3 has 13 residues. The V gene's germline CDR1 is MNHEY and CDR2 SMNVEV (reference sequence). V dropped 8 bases and J dropped 4 bases, with 15 bases sitting between them. The CDR3 coding sequence is TGTGCCAGCGCGACTGCTCTGGGGTACGAGCAGTACTTC. This sequence encodes CASATALGYEQYF.

This clonotype was seen at least ten times. V is TRBV19 and J is TRBJ2-5, with D tentatively TRBD2 (6 bases). The germline V gene encodes CDR1 LNHDA and CDR2 SQIVND (reference sequence). The CDR3 totals 13 residues. V shed 7 bases and J shed 0 bases, with 9 bases lying between them. The CDR3 sequence: CASMRGHQETQYF. CDR3 in DNA: TGTGCCAGTATGCGGGGCCACCAAGAGACCCAGTACTTC.

This clonotype was seen many times. The chain uses TRBV7-9 and TRBJ2-5; the match to TRBD2 covers 13 bases. V lost 5 bases to trimming and J lost 4 bases; unmatched junction nucleotides: 1. CDR3 length equals 14 residues. From germline, CDR1 is SEHNR and CDR2 FQNEAQ (reference sequence). CDR3 in amino acids: CASSRTSGRETQYF. The DNA of the CDR3 is TGTGCCAGCAGCCGGACTAGCGGGAGAGAGACCCAGTACTTC.

The chain links TRBV23-1 to TRBJ2-5; D is perhaps TRBD2 (5 bases). TRBV23-1 is an ORF, with its function uncertain. The CDR3 has 17 amino acids. Trimming took 3 bases from V and 2 from J, leaving 19 bases between them. CDR3 loop: CASSHSRAEGGQETQYF. In DNA, the CDR3 is TGCGCCAGCAGTCATTCGAGGGCAGAGGGCGGGCAAGAGACCCAGTACTTC.

In DNA, the CDR3 is TGTGCCAGCAGCCTTCCGGTCGGGGAGGGAACCTACGAGCAGTACTTC. It yields the protein CASSLPVGEGTYEQYF. The chain uses TRBV7-9 and TRBJ2-7; 7 bases agree with TRBD2. Germline CDR1 and CDR2: SEHNR and FQNEAQ (reference sequence). V gave up 5 bases and J gave up 2 bases; unmatched junction bases: 12. The CDR3 sequence is 16 residues long.

As concerns this clonotype: This may be a read error, as it is one base from a much larger clone. The gene calls are TRBV4-3 and TRBJ2-3; 10 nucleotides match TRBD1. This CDR3 spans 15 amino acids. Germline V gene lookup returns CDR1 LGHNA and CDR2 YSLEER. The CDR3 sequence is CASSWGQGTTVTQYF. The CDR3 region has the DNA TGCGCCAGCAGCTGGGGACAGGGGACCACAGTTACGCAGTATTTT.

This clonotype was counted at least ten times. The V gene is TRBV19, the J gene TRBJ1-1; tentative D call: TRBD1 (6 bases). The V gene lost 8 bases and the J gene lost 0 bases, with 16 bases spanning the gap. Germline CDR1 and CDR2: LNHDA and SQIVND (reference sequence). This CDR3 comprises 15 residues. CDR3 loop: CASLREGEMNTEAFF. CDR3 bases: TGTGCCAGTTTACGGGAGGGGGAGATGAACACTGAAGCTTTCTTT. Full variable domain (rest looked up from reference TRBV19 and TRBJ1-1): DGGITQSPKYLFRKEGQNVTLSCEQNLNHDAMYWYRQDPGQGLRLIYYSQIVNDFQKGDIAEGYSVSREKKESFPLTVTSAQKNPTAFYLCASLREGEMNTEAFFGQGTRLTVV.

Many counts were recorded for this clonotype. The chain has TRBV20-1 and TRBJ2-1; D remains ambiguous. Trimming pared 2 bases from V and 2 bases from J, leaving 7 bases between. Germline V gives CDR1 DFQATT, CDR2 SNEGSKA (reference sequence). The CDR3 consists of 13 residues. CDR3 residues: CSARPLTYNEQFF. For the CDR3, the DNA is TGCAGTGCTAGACCATTGACCTACAATGAGCAGTTCTTC.